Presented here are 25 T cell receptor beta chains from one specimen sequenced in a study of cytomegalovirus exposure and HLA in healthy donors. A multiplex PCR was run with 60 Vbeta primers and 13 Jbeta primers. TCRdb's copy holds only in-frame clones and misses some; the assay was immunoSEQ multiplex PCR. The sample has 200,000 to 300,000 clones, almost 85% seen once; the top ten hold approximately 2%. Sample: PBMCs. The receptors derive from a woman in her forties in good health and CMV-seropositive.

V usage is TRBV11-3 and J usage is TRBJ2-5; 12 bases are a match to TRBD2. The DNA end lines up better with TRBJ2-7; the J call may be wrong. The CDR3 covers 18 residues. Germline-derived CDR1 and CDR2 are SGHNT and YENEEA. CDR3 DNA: TGTGCCAGCAGCTTAGTGTCCCCACTAGCGGGAGGTCTCTACGAGCAGTACTTC. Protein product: CASSLVSPLAGGLYEQYF.

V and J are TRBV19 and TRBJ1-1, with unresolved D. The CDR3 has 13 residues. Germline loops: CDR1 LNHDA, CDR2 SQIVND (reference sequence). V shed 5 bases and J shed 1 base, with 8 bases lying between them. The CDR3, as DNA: TGTGCCAGTAGTCCCCTCAGGAACACTGAAGCTTTCTTT. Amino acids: CASSPLRNTEAFF.

The CDR3: CASTGGGGTDTQYF. The CDR3, as DNA: TGTGCCAGTACGGGGGGAGGAGGCACAGATACGCAGTATTTT. The rearrangement links TRBV6-1 to TRBJ2-3; 7 bases line up with TRBD2. The CDR3 spans 14 residues. After removal of 9 bases from V and 1 base from J, the junction contained 7 bases not matched to a gene. Germline values: CDR1 MNHNS, CDR2 SASEGT.

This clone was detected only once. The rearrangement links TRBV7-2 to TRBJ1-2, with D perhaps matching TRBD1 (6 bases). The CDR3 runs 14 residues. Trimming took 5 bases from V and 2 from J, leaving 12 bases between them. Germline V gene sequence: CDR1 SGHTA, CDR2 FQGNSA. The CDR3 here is CASSTRQENYGYTF. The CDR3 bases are TGTGCCAGCAGCACGCGACAGGAAAACTATGGCTACACCTTC.

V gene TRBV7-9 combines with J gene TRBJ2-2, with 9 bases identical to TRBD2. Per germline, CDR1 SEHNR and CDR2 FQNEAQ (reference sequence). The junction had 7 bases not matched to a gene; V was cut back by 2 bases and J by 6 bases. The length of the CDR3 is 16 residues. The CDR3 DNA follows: TGTGCCAGCAGCTTACCGGGACTAGCCAGCGCCGGGGAGCTGTTTTTT. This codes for CASSLPGLASAGELFF.

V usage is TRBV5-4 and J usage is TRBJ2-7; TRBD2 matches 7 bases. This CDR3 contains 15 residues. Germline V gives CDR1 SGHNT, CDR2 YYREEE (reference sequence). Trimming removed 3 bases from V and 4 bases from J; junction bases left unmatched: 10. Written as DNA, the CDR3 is TGTGCCAGCAGCTCCTATTCTAGCGGCTTTTACGAGCAGTACTTC. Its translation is CASSSYSSGFYEQYF.

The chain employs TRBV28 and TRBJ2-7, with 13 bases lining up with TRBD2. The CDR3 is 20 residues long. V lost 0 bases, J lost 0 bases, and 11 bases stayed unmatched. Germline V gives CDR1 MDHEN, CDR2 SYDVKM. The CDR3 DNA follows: TGTGCCAGCAGTTTATGGTCTGGGACTAGCGGGGCACTTAACTCCTACGAGCAGTACTTC. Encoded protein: CASSLWSGTSGALNSYEQYF.

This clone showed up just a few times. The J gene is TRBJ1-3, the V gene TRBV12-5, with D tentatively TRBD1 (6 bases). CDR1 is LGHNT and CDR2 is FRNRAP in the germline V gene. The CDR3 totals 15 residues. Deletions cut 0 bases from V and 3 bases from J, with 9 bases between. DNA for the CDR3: TGTGCTAGTGGTTTGGTAGGGGGGGATGGAAACACCATATATTTT. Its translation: CASGLVGGDGNTIYF.

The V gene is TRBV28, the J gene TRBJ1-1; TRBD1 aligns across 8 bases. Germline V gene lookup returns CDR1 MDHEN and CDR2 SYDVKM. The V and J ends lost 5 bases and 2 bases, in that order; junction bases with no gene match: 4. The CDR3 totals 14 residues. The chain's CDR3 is CASSVDRGNTEAFF. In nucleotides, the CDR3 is TGTGCCAGCAGTGTAGACAGGGGAAACACTGAAGCTTTCTTT.

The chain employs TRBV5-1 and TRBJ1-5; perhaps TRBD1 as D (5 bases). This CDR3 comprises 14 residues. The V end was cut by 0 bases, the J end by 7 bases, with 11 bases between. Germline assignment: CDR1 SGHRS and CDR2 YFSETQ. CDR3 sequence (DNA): TGCGCCAGCAGCTTGGTCGGGGGTTCCCAGCCCCAGCATTTT. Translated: CASSLVGGSQPQHF.

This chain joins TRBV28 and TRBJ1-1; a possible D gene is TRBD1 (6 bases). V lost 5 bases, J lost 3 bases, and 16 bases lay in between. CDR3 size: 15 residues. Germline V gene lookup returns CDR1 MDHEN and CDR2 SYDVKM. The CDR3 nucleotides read TGTGCCAGCAGTACCCAGGGGAGTATGGACACTGAAGCTTTCTTT. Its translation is CASSTQGSMDTEAFF.

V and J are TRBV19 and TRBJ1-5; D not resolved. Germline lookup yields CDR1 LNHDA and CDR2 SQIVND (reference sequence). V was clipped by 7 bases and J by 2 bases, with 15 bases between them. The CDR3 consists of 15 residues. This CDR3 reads CASTSVEGGNQPQHF. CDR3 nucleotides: TGTGCCAGTACCTCAGTAGAGGGTGGCAATCAGCCCCAGCATTTT. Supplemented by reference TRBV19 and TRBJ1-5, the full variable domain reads DGGITQSPKYLFRKEGQNVTLSCEQNLNHDAMYWYRQDPGQGLRLIYYSQIVNDFQKGDIAEGYSVSREKKESFPLTVTSAQKNPTAFYLCASTSVEGGNQPQHFGDGTRLSIL.

The CDR3 protein is CASSEARQGGSPLHF. The CDR3 coding sequence is TGTGCCAGCAGTGAAGCGCGTCAGGGCGGTTCACCCCTCCACTTT. The chain uses TRBV2 and TRBJ1-6, with a weak D call TRBD1 (5 bases). Trimming left V 0 bases short and J 9 bases short, with 12 bases between. The CDR3 runs to 15 residues. Looked up from germline, CDR1 is SNHLY and CDR2 is FYNNEI.

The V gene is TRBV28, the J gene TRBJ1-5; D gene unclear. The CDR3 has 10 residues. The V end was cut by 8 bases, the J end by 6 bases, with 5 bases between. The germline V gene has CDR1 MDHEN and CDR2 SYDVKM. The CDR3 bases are TGTGCCAGCGGCCCTCAGCCCCAGCATTTT. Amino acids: CASGPQPQHF.

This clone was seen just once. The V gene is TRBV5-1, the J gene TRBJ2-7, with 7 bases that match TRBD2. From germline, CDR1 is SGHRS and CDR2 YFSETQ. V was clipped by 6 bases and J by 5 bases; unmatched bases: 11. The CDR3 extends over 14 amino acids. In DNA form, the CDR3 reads TGCGCCAGCATAGAACGTGTGGGGGGGAACGAGCAGTACTTC. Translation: CASIERVGGNEQYF.

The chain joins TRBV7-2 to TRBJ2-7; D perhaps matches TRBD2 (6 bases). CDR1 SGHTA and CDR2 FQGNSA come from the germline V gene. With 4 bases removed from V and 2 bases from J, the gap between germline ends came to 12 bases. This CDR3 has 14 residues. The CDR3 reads CASSSIADTYEQYF. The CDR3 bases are TGTGCCAGCAGCTCCATAGCGGATACCTACGAGCAGTACTTC. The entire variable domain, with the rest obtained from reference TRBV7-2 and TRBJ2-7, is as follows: GAGVSQSPSNKVTEKGKDVELRCDPISGHTALYWYRQSLGQGLEFLIYFQGNSAPDKSGLPSDRFSAERTGGSVSTLTIQRTQQEDSAVYLCASSSIADTYEQYFGPGTRLTVT.

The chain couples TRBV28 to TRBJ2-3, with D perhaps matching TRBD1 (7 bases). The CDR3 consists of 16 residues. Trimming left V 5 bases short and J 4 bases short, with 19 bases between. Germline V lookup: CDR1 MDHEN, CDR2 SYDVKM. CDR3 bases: TGTGCCAGCAGTCCGCCGACAGGAGGGGGCCCAGATACGCAGTATTTT. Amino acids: CASSPPTGGGPDTQYF.

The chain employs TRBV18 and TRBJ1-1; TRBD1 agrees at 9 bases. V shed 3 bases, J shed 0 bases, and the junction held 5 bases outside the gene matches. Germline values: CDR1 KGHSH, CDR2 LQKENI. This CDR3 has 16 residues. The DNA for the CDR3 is TGTGCCAGCTCACCCGGGACAGGGTGGATGAACACTGAAGCTTTCTTT. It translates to CASSPGTGWMNTEAFF.

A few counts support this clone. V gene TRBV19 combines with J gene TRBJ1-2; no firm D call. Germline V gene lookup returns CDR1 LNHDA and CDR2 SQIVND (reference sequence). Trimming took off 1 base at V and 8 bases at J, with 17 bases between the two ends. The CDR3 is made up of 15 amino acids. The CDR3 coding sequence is TGTGCCAGTAGTATAGGGGTCGGCCTACTATTGGGCTACACCTTC. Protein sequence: CASSIGVGLLLGYTF.

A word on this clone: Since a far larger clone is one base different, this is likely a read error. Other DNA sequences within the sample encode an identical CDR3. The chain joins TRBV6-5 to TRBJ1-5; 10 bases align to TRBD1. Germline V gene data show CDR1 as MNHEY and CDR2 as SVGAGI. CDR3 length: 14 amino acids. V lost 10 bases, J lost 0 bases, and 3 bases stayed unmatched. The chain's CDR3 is CAIGTGDSNQPQHF. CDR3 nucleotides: TGTGCCATCGGGACAGGGGATAGCAATCAGCCCCAGCATTTT.

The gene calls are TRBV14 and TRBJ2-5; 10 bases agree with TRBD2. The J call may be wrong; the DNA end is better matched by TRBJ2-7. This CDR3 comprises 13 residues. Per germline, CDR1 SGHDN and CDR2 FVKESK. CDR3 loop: CASRQREGLEQYF. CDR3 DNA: TGTGCCAGCAGGCAGCGGGAGGGCCTCGAGCAGTACTTC.

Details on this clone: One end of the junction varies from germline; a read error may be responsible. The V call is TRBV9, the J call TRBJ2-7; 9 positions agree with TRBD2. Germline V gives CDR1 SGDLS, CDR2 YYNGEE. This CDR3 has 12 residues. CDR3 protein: CASSAPSGRITF. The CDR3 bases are TGTGCCAGCAGCGCCCCGAGCGGGAGGATTACATTC.

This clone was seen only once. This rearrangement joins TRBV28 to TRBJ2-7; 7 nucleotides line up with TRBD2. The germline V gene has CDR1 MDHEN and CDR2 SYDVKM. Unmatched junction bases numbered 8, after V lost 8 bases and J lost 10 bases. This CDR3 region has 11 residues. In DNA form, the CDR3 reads TGTGCCAGCTTACAAGGGGACTACCAGTACTTC. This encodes CASLQGDYQYF.

The CDR3 loop is CASSPGGRRSGNTIYF. DNA for the CDR3: TGTGCCAGCAGCCCAGGGGGCCGTCGCTCTGGAAACACCATATATTTT. This chain connects TRBV28 to TRBJ1-3; 8 bases map to TRBD1. Per the germline V gene, CDR1 is MDHEN and CDR2 is SYDVKM. V was pared by 6 bases and J by 0 bases, with 7 bases of the junction left unmatched. This CDR3 comprises 16 residues.

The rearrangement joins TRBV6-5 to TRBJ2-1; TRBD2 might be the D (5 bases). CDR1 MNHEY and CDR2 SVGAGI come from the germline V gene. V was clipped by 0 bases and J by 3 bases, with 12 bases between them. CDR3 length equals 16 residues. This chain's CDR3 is CASSYSADINYNEQFF. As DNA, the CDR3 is TGTGCCAGCAGTTACTCAGCGGATATTAACTACAATGAGCAGTTCTTC.